These 30 T cell receptor beta chains originate from one sample sequenced in a study of blood T cell repertoires in COVID-19 (dated by TCRdb to 2019 to 2021). The library was generated by the immunoSEQ multiplex PCR assay. Sourced from immuneACCESS, this table was stored by TCRdb with only in-frame sequences that have V and J called. A share of the clones is absent; for the studies checked, an unresolved V gene accounts for under half, and the remainder has no known explanation. The sample has some 20,000 clones on record, 91% of them singletons. The leading ten clones occupy roughly 3.7% of the sample. Input material: peripheral blood. The receptors originated from a human donor in a cohort sampled during active COVID-19.

The count of this clone is one. This chain links TRBV19 with TRBJ1-6, with D tentatively TRBD1 (6 bases). Germline values: CDR1 LNHDA, CDR2 SQIVND (reference sequence). The CDR3 covers 16 residues. Trimming shortened V by 2 bases and J by 3 bases, and 11 bases separated the two germline ends. The CDR3 is CASSISGVHYNSPLHF. The CDR3 bases are TGTGCCAGTAGTATATCAGGGGTCCACTATAATTCACCCCTCCACTTT.

The V call is TRBV27, the J call TRBJ2-2; D is ambiguous. CDR1 MNHEY and CDR2 SMNVEV come from the germline V gene (reference sequence). V was trimmed by 0 bases and J by 4 bases, leaving 9 bases between them. The CDR3 spans 15 residues. The CDR3 here is CASSLSRFGTGELFF. The CDR3 region has the DNA TGTGCCAGCAGTTTATCGAGGTTCGGCACCGGGGAGCTGTTTTTT.

This chain connects TRBV18 to TRBJ1-2; TRBD1 aligns across 10 bases. V was pared by 4 bases and J by 3 bases, with 5 bases of the junction left unmatched. CDR1 KGHSH and CDR2 LQKENI come from the germline V gene. This CDR3 comprises 15 residues. The CDR3 spells CASSLPGQGHYGYTF. CDR3 in DNA: TGTGCCAGCTCACTCCCGGGACAGGGGCACTATGGCTACACCTTC.

The CDR3: CASSWGLAGPLTDTQYF. CDR3 nucleotides: TGTGCCAGCAGCTGGGGACTCGCGGGACCTCTAACAGATACGCAGTATTTT. The chain combines TRBV5-6 with TRBJ2-3; D is possibly TRBD2 (6 bases). CDR3 size: 17 residues. CDR1 SGHDT and CDR2 YYEEEE come from the germline V gene. Trimming cost V 3 bases and J 3 bases, with 20 bases left between them. Looking up the rest from reference TRBV5-6 and TRBJ2-3 gives the full variable domain: DAGVTQSPTHLIKTRGQQVTLRCSPKSGHDTVSWYQQALGQGPQFIFQYYEEEERQRGNFPDRFSGHQFPNYSSELNVNALLLGDSALYLCASSWGLAGPLTDTQYFGPGTRLTVL.

The rearrangement links TRBV27 to TRBJ2-5; 7 nucleotides align to TRBD2. The ends lost 4 bases at V and 3 bases at J; junction bases unmatched: 2. This CDR3 has 13 amino acids. Germline assignment: CDR1 MNHEY and CDR2 SMNVEV (reference sequence). This CDR3 reads CASSSLAEETQYF. The CDR3 nucleotides are TGTGCCAGCAGTTCTCTAGCGGAAGAGACCCAGTACTTC.

This chain links TRBV29-1 with TRBJ1-1; a possible D gene is TRBD1 (6 bases). The CDR3 loop spans 14 amino acids. The germline V gene has CDR1 SQVTM and CDR2 ANQGSEA. The V end lost 6 bases, the J end lost 5 bases, and 19 bases lay between the germline ends. This CDR3 reads CSVGISTGKTEAFF. As DNA, the CDR3 is TGCAGCGTAGGAATTTCGACAGGTAAGACTGAAGCTTTCTTT.

V usage is TRBV28 and J usage is TRBJ2-3, with 8 bases lining up with TRBD2. The CDR3 has 16 amino acids. In germline, CDR1 is MDHEN, CDR2 SYDVKM. Germline trimming cut 5 bases from V and 0 bases from J; bases unmatched to any gene: 7. The DNA for the CDR3 is TGTGCCAGCAGTCAAGCGGGGGCCCGCAGCACAGATACGCAGTATTTT. This translates into CASSQAGARSTDTQYF. The complete variable domain, with remaining parts taken from reference TRBV28 and TRBJ2-3, reads DVKVTQSSRYLVKRTGEKVFLECVQDMDHENMFWYRQDPGLGLRLIYFSYDVKMKEKGDIPEGYSVSREKKERFSLILESASTNQTSMYLCASSQAGARSTDTQYFGPGTRLTVL.

The chain uses TRBV10-3 and TRBJ2-5, with 8 bases that match TRBD1. Germline trimming cut 6 bases from V and 2 bases from J; bases unmatched to any gene: 8. The CDR3 consists of 15 residues. Germline V gene sequence: CDR1 ENHRY, CDR2 SYGVKD. For the CDR3, the DNA is TGTGCCATCAGCTACGGACAGGGACAACAAGAGACCCAGTACTTC. Amino acid sequence: CAISYGQGQQETQYF.

V gene TRBV19 combines with J gene TRBJ2-3; the match to TRBD2 covers 9 bases. Germline V lookup: CDR1 LNHDA, CDR2 SQIVND (reference sequence). CDR3 length: 17 amino acids. V dropped 5 bases and J dropped 5; count of bases not matched to a gene: 14. The CDR3: CASSLRATSGWLDTQYF. The CDR3 DNA follows: TGTGCCAGTAGTCTACGGGCTACTAGCGGGTGGTTAGATACGCAGTATTTT. Variable domain in full (rest from reference TRBV19 and TRBJ2-3): DGGITQSPKYLFRKEGQNVTLSCEQNLNHDAMYWYRQDPGQGLRLIYYSQIVNDFQKGDIAEGYSVSREKKESFPLTVTSAQKNPTAFYLCASSLRATSGWLDTQYFGPGTRLTVL.

This clone has only one observation. The chain is built from TRBV9 and TRBJ2-7; TRBD2 matches 8 bases. In germline, CDR1 is SGDLS, CDR2 YYNGEE. This CDR3 region has 16 residues. J was trimmed by 1 base and V by 4 bases; bases with no gene match: 10. The CDR3 coding sequence is TGTGCCAGCAGCTTAGGATCCCGCGGGGGGTCCTACGAGCAGTACTTC. Amino acids: CASSLGSRGGSYEQYF.

This chain joins TRBV5-4 and TRBJ1-2; 12 bases are shared with TRBD1. V trimming: 2 bases; J trimming: 8 bases; junction bases outside the gene matches: 7. The CDR3 is made up of 15 amino acids. Germline CDR1 and CDR2: SGHNT and YYREEE (reference sequence). CDR3 loop: CASSFAGTGGGGYTF. CDR3 nucleotide sequence: TGTGCCAGCAGCTTTGCCGGGACAGGGGGCGGGGGCTACACCTTC.

V usage is TRBV2 and J usage is TRBJ2-1, with 10 nucleotides matching TRBD2. In germline, CDR1 is SNHLY, CDR2 FYNNEI. V lost 3 bases, J lost 4 bases, and 6 bases stayed unmatched. CDR3 length: 16 residues. CDR3 loop: CASSDLSGGAYNEQFF. The CDR3 nucleotides read TGTGCCAGCAGTGACTTGAGCGGGGGGGCTTACAATGAGCAGTTCTTC.

The CDR3 here is CASSNQGGLGNEQFF. For the CDR3, the DNA is TGTGCCAGCAGCAACCAGGGGGGATTGGGGAATGAGCAGTTCTTC. V usage is TRBV7-2 and J usage is TRBJ2-1; the D gene is possibly TRBD1 (7 bases). CDR3 length: 15 amino acids. V was cut by 5 bases and J by 7 bases, with 18 bases left in between. CDR1 is SGHTA, CDR2 FQGNSA, per germline. Supplemented by reference TRBV7-2 and TRBJ2-1, the full variable domain reads GAGVSQSPSNKVTEKGKDVELRCDPISGHTALYWYRQSLGQGLEFLIYFQGNSAPDKSGLPSDRFSAERTGGSVSTLTIQRTQQEDSAVYLCASSNQGGLGNEQFFGPGTRLTVL.

The chain links TRBV28 to TRBJ2-1; 7 nucleotides line up with TRBD1. The CDR3 is 15 amino acids. Losses at the gene ends were 6 bases for V and 1 base for J; bases not matched to a gene: 6. CDR1 is MDHEN, CDR2 SYDVKM, per germline. CDR3 bases: TGTGCCAGCAGCCCTGGGACAGTATCCTACAATGAGCAGTTCTTC. Protein product: CASSPGTVSYNEQFF.

The genes are TRBV4-2 and TRBJ1-3; 9 nucleotides line up with TRBD1. The CDR3 has 17 amino acids. V lost 3 bases and J lost 0; bases outside the gene matches: 6. Germline V gene lookup returns CDR1 LGHNA and CDR2 YNFKEQ. The CDR3 loop is CASSQEGTGYSGNTIYF. The CDR3 nucleotides read TGTGCCAGCAGCCAGGAAGGGACAGGGTACTCTGGAAACACCATATATTTT.

The V and J genes are TRBV7-6 and TRBJ2-1; 8 bases map to TRBD1. CDR1 is SGHVS, CDR2 FNYEAQ, per germline. The V gene end was trimmed by 5 bases and the J gene end by 4 bases; junction bases not matched to a gene: 7. The CDR3 loop spans 15 amino acids. CDR3 in DNA: TGTGCCAGCAGCCGGGGGACAGGAGAATACAATGAGCAGTTCTTC. Protein: CASSRGTGEYNEQFF.

This clone occurred once. This chain links TRBV10-3 with TRBJ2-3; D is possibly TRBD1 (7 bases). Germline V gene sequence: CDR1 ENHRY, CDR2 SYGVKD. This CDR3 spans 16 amino acids. Trimming removed 0 bases at V and 3 bases at J, with 13 bases between. The chain's CDR3 is CAISESGAGQTDTQYF. CDR3 coding DNA: TGTGCCATCAGTGAGTCGGGGGCGGGACAGACAGATACGCAGTATTTT.

The CDR3 DNA reads TGCGCCAGCAGCTTGGATCCAGGGCGGACTGAAGCTTTCTTT. Residues: CASSLDPGRTEAFF. This chain links TRBV5-1 with TRBJ1-1, with a possible D match to TRBD1 (5 bases). This CDR3 contains 14 residues. Germline lookup yields CDR1 SGHRS and CDR2 YFSETQ. V gave up 0 bases and J gave up 5 bases, with 11 bases separating them.

This chain connects TRBV28 to TRBJ1-3; no reliable D call. CDR1 is MDHEN, CDR2 SYDVKM, per germline. The CDR3 is 15 residues long. Trimming pared 1 base from V and 4 bases from J, leaving 11 bases between. Written as DNA, the CDR3 is TGTGCCAGCAGTTTATACTCCTACTCAGGAAACACCATATATTTT. It encodes CASSLYSYSGNTIYF.

The V call is TRBV5-4, the J call TRBJ1-5, with a possible D match to TRBD1 (5 bases). There are 13 residues in the CDR3. Looked up from germline, CDR1 is SGHNT and CDR2 is YYREEE (reference sequence). Trimming removed 0 bases at V and 11 bases at J, with 12 bases between. The CDR3 is CASSLDRRGTQHF. CDR3 sequence (DNA): TGTGCCAGCAGCTTGGACCGGCGGGGGACCCAGCATTTT.

This chain connects TRBV5-1 to TRBJ1-1, with a possible D match to TRBD1 (5 bases). This CDR3 has 15 residues. V was cut by 4 bases and J by 0 bases, with 13 bases left in between. Germline CDR1 SGHRS, CDR2 YFSETQ. CDR3 loop: CASSPGSSLNTEAFF. CDR3 bases: TGCGCCAGCAGCCCAGGGTCCTCTCTGAACACTGAAGCTTTCTTT.

The chain employs TRBV12-2 and TRBJ2-3; the D call of TRBD2 is as the table states it, not checked on the DNA. TRBV12-2 is flagged as a pseudogene. The CDR3 totals 16 residues. CDR3 residues: CASRFLTSGSVDTQYF. The CDR3 coding sequence is TGTGCAAGTCGCTTCCTTACTAGCGGGAGCGTAGATACGCAGTATTTT.

The CDR3: CASSQQDRGRNSPLHF. The CDR3 DNA reads as TGTGCCAGCAGCCAACAAGACAGGGGAAGAAATTCACCCCTCCACTTT. V is TRBV3-1 (or the pseudogene TRBV3-2) and J is TRBJ1-6; 8 bases fit TRBD1. Looked up from germline, CDR1 is LGHDT and CDR2 is YNNKEL (reference sequence). The CDR3 has 16 amino acids. J was trimmed by 7 bases and V by 2 bases; bases with no gene match: 7.

The rearrangement joins TRBV7-8 to TRBJ2-3; D is unclear. The V and J ends lost 1 base and 2 bases respectively, with 7 bases between them. The length of the CDR3 is 14 residues. In germline, CDR1 is SGHVS, CDR2 FQNEAQ. CDR3 sequence reads: CASSLGLDTDTQYF. CDR3 sequence (DNA): TGTGCCAGCAGCTTAGGGCTAGACACAGATACGCAGTATTTT.

The chain has TRBV25-1 and TRBJ2-1; perhaps TRBD1 as D (7 bases). The V and J ends lost 4 bases and 1 base respectively, with 14 bases between them. This CDR3 comprises 16 residues. Germline V gene lookup returns CDR1 MGHDK and CDR2 SYGVNS. The CDR3 reads CASSGTGGWSYNEQFF. The CDR3 DNA reads as TGTGCCAGCAGTGGGACAGGAGGGTGGTCCTACAATGAGCAGTTCTTC. Variable domain in full (rest from reference TRBV25-1 and TRBJ2-1): EADIYQTPRYLVIGTGKKITLECSQTMGHDKMYWYQQDPGMELHLIHYSYGVNSTEKGDLSSESTVSRIRTEHFPLTLESARPSHTSQYLCASSGTGGWSYNEQFFGPGTRLTVL.

This chain connects TRBV2 to TRBJ1-1; D may be TRBD1 (6 bases). Germline values: CDR1 SNHLY, CDR2 FYNNEI. This CDR3 has 13 residues. Trimming took off 6 bases at V and 4 bases at J, with 12 bases between the two ends. The CDR3 nucleotides read TGTGCCAGCAGGCGTCAAGGGGGCACTGAAGCTTTCTTT. Its protein product is CASRRQGGTEAFF. The whole variable domain, filled in from reference TRBV2 and TRBJ1-1, reads EPEVTQTPSHQVTQMGQEVILRCVPISNHLYFYWYRQILGQKVEFLVSFYNNEISEKSEIFDDQFSVERPDGSNFTLKIRSTKLEDSAMYFCASRRQGGTEAFFGQGTRLTVV.

This clone was picked up a small number of times. The rearrangement links TRBV11-2 to TRBJ1-1; D not resolved. The CDR3 spans 11 residues. From germline, CDR1 is SGHAT and CDR2 FQNNGV. V lost 6 bases, J lost 8 bases, and 10 bases lay in between. As DNA, the CDR3 is TGTGCCAGCAGTGACTGGTGGGAAGCTTTCTTT. It translates to CASSDWWEAFF.

A note on this clone: A junction boundary mismatches the germline segment, possibly from a read error. The rearrangement links TRBV3-1 (or the pseudogene TRBV3-2) to TRBJ2-3; a weak D match, TRBD1 (6 bases). Germline CDR1 LGHDT, CDR2 YNNKEL (reference sequence). CDR3 length: 11 amino acids. The CDR3 DNA reads as TGTGCCAGCAGCCAAAAGGGGGTGGCGGCCTTT. This encodes CASSQKGVAAF.

CDR3 sequence (DNA): TGTGCCATCAGTTTCCGGGACAGGGACGGCTACACCTTC. This translates into CAISFRDRDGYTF. This rearrangement joins TRBV10-3 to TRBJ1-2, with 9 positions matching TRBD1. Germline CDR1 is ENHRY and CDR2 is SYGVKD. CDR3 length equals 13 residues. V gave up 5 bases and J gave up 8 bases; unmatched junction bases: 6.

This clone has a single count. The chain links TRBV27 to TRBJ1-1, with 8 bases matching TRBD1. Germline trimming cut 5 bases from V and 5 bases from J; bases unmatched to any gene: 7. Germline CDR1 reads MNHEY; CDR2 reads SMNVEV (reference sequence). The CDR3 is 14 amino acids. DNA of the CDR3: TGTGCCAGCAGTGCAGACAGGGGTCAGACTGAAGCTTTCTTT. Translated, it gives CASSADRGQTEAFF.